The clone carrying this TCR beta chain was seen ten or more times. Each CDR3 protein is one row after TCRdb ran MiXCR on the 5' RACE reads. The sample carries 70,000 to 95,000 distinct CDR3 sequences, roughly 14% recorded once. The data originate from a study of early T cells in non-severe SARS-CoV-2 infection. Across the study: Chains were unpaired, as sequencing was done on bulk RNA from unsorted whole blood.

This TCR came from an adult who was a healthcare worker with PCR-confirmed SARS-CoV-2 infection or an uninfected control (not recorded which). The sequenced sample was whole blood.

CDR3 sequence (DNA): TGTGCCAGCAGCTTATGGGCTAGCGGGGGTAGGCCCTACAATGAGCAGTTCTTC. Amino acid sequence: CASSLWASGGRPYNEQFF. V usage is TRBV5-5 and J usage is TRBJ2-1; 10 bases agree with TRBD2. Germline values: CDR1 SGHKS, CDR2 YYEKEE (reference sequence). The CDR3 contains 18 residues. V shed 2 bases, J shed 2 bases, and the junction held 10 bases outside the gene matches.